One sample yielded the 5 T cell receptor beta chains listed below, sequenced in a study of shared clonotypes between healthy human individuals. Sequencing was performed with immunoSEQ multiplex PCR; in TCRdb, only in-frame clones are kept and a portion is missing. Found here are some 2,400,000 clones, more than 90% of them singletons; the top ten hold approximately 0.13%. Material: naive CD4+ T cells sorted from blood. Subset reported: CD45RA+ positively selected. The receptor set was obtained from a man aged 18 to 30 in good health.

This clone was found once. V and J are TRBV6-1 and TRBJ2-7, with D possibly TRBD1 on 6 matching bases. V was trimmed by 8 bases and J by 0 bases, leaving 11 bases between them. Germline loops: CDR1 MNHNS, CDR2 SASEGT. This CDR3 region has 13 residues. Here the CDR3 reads CASLLDSSYEQYF. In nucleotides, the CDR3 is TGTGCCAGCTTATTGGACAGCTCCTACGAGCAGTACTTC.

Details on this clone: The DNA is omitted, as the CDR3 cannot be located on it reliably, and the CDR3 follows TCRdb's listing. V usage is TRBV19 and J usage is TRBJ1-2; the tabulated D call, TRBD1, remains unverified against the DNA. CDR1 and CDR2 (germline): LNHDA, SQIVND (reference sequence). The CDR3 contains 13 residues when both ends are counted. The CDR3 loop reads CASTPVAGGSPTF.

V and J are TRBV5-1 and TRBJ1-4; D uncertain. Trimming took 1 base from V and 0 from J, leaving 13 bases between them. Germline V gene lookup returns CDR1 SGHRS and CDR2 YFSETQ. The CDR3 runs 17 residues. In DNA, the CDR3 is TGCGCCAGCAGCTTGTTTGGTTCGGGAACAACTAATGAAAAACTGTTTTTT. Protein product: CASSLFGSGTTNEKLFF.

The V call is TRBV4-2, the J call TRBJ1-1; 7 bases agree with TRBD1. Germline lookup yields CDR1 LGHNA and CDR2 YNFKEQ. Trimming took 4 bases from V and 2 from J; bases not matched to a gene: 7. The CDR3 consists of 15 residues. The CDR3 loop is CASSRPTGSNTEAFF. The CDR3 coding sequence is TGTGCCAGCAGCCGACCGACAGGGAGTAACACTGAAGCTTTCTTT.

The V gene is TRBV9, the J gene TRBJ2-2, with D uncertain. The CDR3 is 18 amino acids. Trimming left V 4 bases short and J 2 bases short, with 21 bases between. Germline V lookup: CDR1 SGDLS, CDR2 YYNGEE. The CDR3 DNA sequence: TGTGCCAGCAGCTCTCGTAGGACGTGGGGTTTAAACACCGGGGAGCTGTTTTTT. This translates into CASSSRRTWGLNTGELFF. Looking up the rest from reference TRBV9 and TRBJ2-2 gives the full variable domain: DSGVTQTPKHLITATGQRVTLRCSPRSGDLSVYWYQQSLDQGLQFLIQYYNGEERAKGNILERFSAQQFPDLHSELNLSSLELGDSALYFCASSSRRTWGLNTGELFFGEGSRLTVL.